This T cell receptor (beta chain) comes out of a study of T cell clones after liver transplantation. The overall study: As an antigen-independent comparator, third-party-reactive TCRbeta sequences came from pre-transplant mixed lymphocyte reactions. Standard immunosuppression, with no induction, continued until 12-24 months after transplant.

The germline V and J ends were trimmed by 6 bases and 1 base, with 13 bases remaining between them. The CDR3 length is 14 residues. From germline, CDR1 is SGHRS and CDR2 YFSETQ. The assay was immunoSEQ multiplex PCR, and TCRdb's table has in-frame clones only and misses some. The repertoire includes about 76,000 clones, around four fifths of them detected once, and 2.5% to 3% sits in the top ten. Sorting of unstimulated PBMCs yielded separate CD3+CD4+ and CD3+CD8+ fractions. The chain joins TRBV5-1 to TRBJ1-1; the D gene is possibly TRBD1 (6 bases). The specimen comprised CD4+ T cells from blood, sampled at the 22-month timepoint. This TCR was sampled from a human patient who received a liver transplant. Certain T cells may be donor cells from the graft. CDR3 residues: CASTKGQPNTEAFF. CDR3 in DNA: TGCGCCAGCACTAAAGGACAGCCGAACACTGAAGCTTTCTTT.